The 28 T cell receptor beta chains listed next were all sequenced from one sample in a study of CD8 T cells in ankylosing spondylitis. Study-wide results and limits: Among TCR beta sequences, a motif of several highly homologous variants appeared characteristic of ankylosing spondylitis blood.

Their antigen targets remain unknown. MiXCR, applied by TCRdb to the 5' RACE reads, yields one record per CDR3 protein. This table holds hundreds of thousands of distinct CDR3 sequences, 25% to 30% found once. Specimen: blood, either unsorted or a sorted T cell fraction (not recorded which). The receptors come from a male donor with ankylosing spondylitis.

V gene TRBV29-1 combines with J gene TRBJ1-1, with 7 positions matching TRBD1. The CDR3 runs 13 residues. V lost 5 bases to trimming and J lost 1 base; unmatched junction nucleotides: 4. CDR1 and CDR2 (germline): SQVTM, ANQGSEA. The CDR3: CSVSWTGNTEAFF. DNA of the CDR3: TGCAGCGTTTCTTGGACAGGGAACACTGAAGCTTTCTTT.

The gene calls are TRBV24-1 and TRBJ2-3; TRBD2 matches 8 bases. Trimming removed 3 bases from V and 0 bases from J; junction bases left unmatched: 1. CDR1 and CDR2 from the germline V gene are KGHDR and SFDVKD. The CDR3 has 15 residues. DNA of the CDR3: TGTGCCACCAGTGATACTAGCGGTAGCACAGATACGCAGTATTTT. Encoded protein: CATSDTSGSTDTQYF.

The sample holds a few counts of this clonotype. CDR3 sequence (DNA): TGTGCCAGCAGCCAGACACTTACCTACGAGCAGTACGTC. It specifies CASSQTLTYEQYV. This chain connects TRBV6-6 to TRBJ2-7; D uncertain. This CDR3 region has 13 residues. The germline V gene has CDR1 MNHNY and CDR2 SVGAGI (reference sequence). V dropped 6 bases and J dropped 2 bases, with 11 bases sitting between them.

This clonotype turned up a few times. The chain is built from TRBV7-9 and TRBJ2-7; D uncertain. The V gene's germline CDR1 is SEHNR and CDR2 FQNEAQ (reference sequence). The CDR3 loop spans 12 amino acids. Trimming cost V 4 bases and J 0 bases, with 4 bases left between them. The DNA for the CDR3 is TGTGCCAGCAGCTGGTTCTCCTACGAGCAGTACGTC. Translated: CASSWFSYEQYV.

This clonotype was seen a few times. The chain has TRBV14 and TRBJ2-4, with a weak D call TRBD2 (5 bases). Germline CDR1 is SGHDN and CDR2 is FVKESK. The V end lost 0 bases, the J end lost 0 bases, and 12 bases lay between the germline ends. The CDR3 consists of 17 residues. CDR3 in amino acids: CASSQETGGLAKNIQYF. The DNA for the CDR3 is TGTGCCAGCAGCCAAGAAACCGGAGGCCTAGCCAAAAACATTCAGTACTTC.

This chain links TRBV5-1 with TRBJ2-5, with TRBD2 identical over 12 bases. CDR1 and CDR2 (germline): SGHRS, YFSETQ. The length of the CDR3 is 16 residues. V lost 1 base and J lost 3; bases outside the gene matches: 4. CDR3 nucleotide sequence: TGCGCCAGCAGCTTGCCTGCTAGCGGGAGGGAAGAGACCCAGTACTTC. As protein: CASSLPASGREETQYF.

The chain is built from TRBV27 and TRBJ2-1; 7 nucleotides line up with TRBD1. Germline CDR1 reads MNHEY; CDR2 reads SMNVEV (reference sequence). The CDR3 spans 16 residues. Trimming removed 5 bases from V and 10 bases from J; junction bases left unmatched: 17. The CDR3 here is CASSPTPGTVPREQFF. DNA of the CDR3: TGTGCCAGCAGTCCCACCCCCGGGACAGTCCCTAGGGAGCAGTTCTTC.

This clonotype appeared many times. The chain joins TRBV11-1 to TRBJ2-6; TRBD1 is a possible D gene (5 bases). V lost 5 bases and J 2 bases, leaving 19 bases between the germline ends. The CDR3 runs 18 residues. Germline values: CDR1 SGHAT, CDR2 FQDESV (reference sequence). This CDR3 is CASSRIWADSPGANVLTF. CDR3 nucleotide sequence: TGTGCCAGCAGCCGAATTTGGGCCGACAGTCCTGGGGCCAACGTCCTGACTTTC.

This clonotype has a handful of counts. This sequence joins TRBV2 and TRBJ1-6; TRBD1 might be the D (6 bases). Germline V gene data show CDR1 as SNHLY and CDR2 as FYNNEI. Trimming removed 6 bases from V and 6 bases from J, with 18 bases in between. The CDR3 extends over 16 amino acids. In DNA, the CDR3 is TGTGCCAGCAGGGCCAACAGGGATGGGGCTAATTCACCCCTCCACTTT. Translation gives CASRANRDGANSPLHF.

This clonotype was found once. The chain uses TRBV10-3 and TRBJ2-2; 10 bases fit TRBD2. The germline V gene encodes CDR1 ENHRY and CDR2 SYGVKD. This CDR3 is 18 amino acids long. Germline trimming cut 8 bases from V and 4 bases from J; bases unmatched to any gene: 16. The CDR3 DNA reads as TGTGCCATCCGCTCCCCCAGCGGGAGGGGAGGTGGCACCGGGGAGCTGTTTTTT. It codes for CAIRSPSGRGGGTGELFF.

There are a few counts of this clonotype. The chain has TRBV24-1 and TRBJ1-1; 12 positions match TRBD1. This CDR3 has 16 amino acids. V lost 2 bases to trimming and J lost 2 bases; unmatched junction nucleotides: 2. The germline V gene encodes CDR1 KGHDR and CDR2 SFDVKD. CDR3 nucleotides: TGTGCCACCAGTGATTCCGGGACAGGGGGCAACACTGAAGCTTTCTTT. It yields the protein CATSDSGTGGNTEAFF.

This clonotype was recorded a few times. The chain employs TRBV10-3 and TRBJ2-5, with D possibly being TRBD1 or TRBD2 (6 bases each). Germline V gives CDR1 ENHRY, CDR2 SYGVKD. The length of the CDR3 is 13 residues. The V gene lost 9 bases and the J gene lost 1 base, with 12 bases spanning the gap. The CDR3 region is CAIREDSQETQYF. The CDR3 DNA is TGTGCCATTAGGGAGGACAGCCAAGAGACCCAGTACTTC.

This clonotype has more than one count but fewer than ten. The genes are TRBV5-6 and TRBJ2-3; tentatively, D is TRBD2 (6 bases). Germline V gives CDR1 SGHDT, CDR2 YYEEEE. The CDR3 loop spans 16 amino acids. Trimming left V 3 bases short and J 0 bases short, with 14 bases between. CDR3 sequence: CASSSELAVSTDTQYF. The CDR3 DNA follows: TGTGCCAGCAGCTCCGAATTAGCGGTTAGCACAGATACGCAGTATTTT.

This chain joins TRBV25-1 and TRBJ2-6; TRBD1 matches at 7 bases. The junction had 8 bases not matched to a gene; V was cut back by 3 bases and J by 0 bases. Germline V gene data show CDR1 as MGHDK and CDR2 as SYGVNS. The CDR3 covers 18 residues. CDR3 region: CASSDFRGGNSGANVLTF. The CDR3 bases are TGTGCCAGCAGTGACTTCCGAGGGGGCAACTCTGGGGCCAACGTCCTGACTTTC.

This clonotype was counted a few times. The V call is TRBV14, the J call TRBJ2-1, with D possibly matching TRBD2 (6 bases). V lost 0 bases and J 0 bases, leaving 15 bases between the germline ends. The germline V gene encodes CDR1 SGHDN and CDR2 FVKESK. The CDR3 sequence is 18 residues long. This CDR3 is CASSQEGGIGSSYNEQFF. The DNA of the CDR3 is TGTGCCAGCAGCCAAGAAGGCGGGATCGGGAGCTCCTACAATGAGCAGTTCTTC.

This clonotype has more than one count but fewer than ten. The rearrangement links TRBV20-1 to TRBJ2-3; a possible D gene is TRBD1 (6 bases). The CDR3 spans 14 residues. V was clipped by 5 bases and J by 4 bases, with 16 bases between them. CDR1 and CDR2 (germline): DFQATT, SNEGSKA (reference sequence). The DNA of the CDR3 is TGCAGTGCTCCCCACAGGGTTGGTTCAGATACGCAGTATTTT. Protein: CSAPHRVGSDTQYF.

In its sample, this clonotype was seen a few times. CDR3 sequence reads: CASSSREGGAVNEKLFF. The DNA for the CDR3 is TGTGCCAGCAGCTCGAGGGAAGGGGGAGCCGTAAATGAAAAACTGTTTTTT. The chain links TRBV7-8 to TRBJ1-4; TRBD1 might be the D (6 bases). Germline assignment: CDR1 SGHVS and CDR2 FQNEAQ. The V end was cut by 4 bases, the J end by 5 bases, with 20 bases between. The CDR3 length is 17 residues. Full variable domain (rest looked up from reference TRBV7-8 and TRBJ1-4): GAGVSQSPRYKVAKRGQDVALRCDPISGHVSLFWYQQALGQGPEFLTYFQNEAQLDKSGLPSDRFFAERPEGSVSTLKIQRTQQEDSAVYLCASSSREGGAVNEKLFFGSGTQLSVL.

This clonotype was observed a handful of times. This chain uses TRBV7-9 with TRBJ1-4; D is unclear. Trimming took off 3 bases at V and 5 bases at J, with 4 bases between the two ends. The CDR3 totals 12 residues. Germline CDR1 reads SEHNR; CDR2 reads FQNEAQ (reference sequence). The CDR3 coding sequence is TGTGCCAGCAGCTTGCCCAATGAAAAACTGTTTTTT. Its translation: CASSLPNEKLFF.

V is TRBV2 and J is TRBJ2-5; the match to TRBD1 covers 8 bases. The CDR3 is 14 residues long. Germline V gene lookup returns CDR1 SNHLY and CDR2 FYNNEI. V dropped 7 bases and J dropped 0; count of bases not matched to a gene: 4. CDR3 sequence: CASKRTGNQETQYF. As DNA, the CDR3 is TGTGCCAGCAAGAGGACAGGGAACCAAGAGACCCAGTACTTC.

The gene calls are TRBV5-1 and TRBJ1-2, with 10 positions matching TRBD1. CDR1 SGHRS and CDR2 YFSETQ come from the germline V gene. With V trimmed by 4 bases and J by 1 base, 4 bases remained unmatched. There are 15 residues in the CDR3. DNA for the CDR3: TGCGCCAGCAGCATGACAGGGGGCTTTAACTATGGCTACACCTTC. This sequence encodes CASSMTGGFNYGYTF.

Points on this clonotype: An end of the junction differs from the germline gene, which may be a read error. The chain carries TRBV30 and TRBJ1-1; D is undetermined. The CDR3 spans 12 residues. Germline values: CDR1 GTSNPN, CDR2 SVGIG (reference sequence). The CDR3 loop is CAWGGLNTEAFF. In DNA form, the CDR3 reads TGTGCCTGGGGTGGGTTGAACACTGAAGCATTCTTT.

This clonotype has just a few counts. The V and J genes are TRBV5-6 and TRBJ1-1, with a weak D call TRBD1 (5 bases). Germline CDR1 SGHDT, CDR2 YYEEEE. Trimming cost V 3 bases and J 7 bases, with 13 bases left between them. The CDR3 loop spans 13 amino acids. CDR3 DNA sequence: TGTGCCAGCAGCTCGCCGGGACGGCTTGAAGCTTTCTTT. It encodes CASSSPGRLEAFF. Complete variable domain (other parts from reference TRBV5-6 and TRBJ1-1): DAGVTQSPTHLIKTRGQQVTLRCSPKSGHDTVSWYQQALGQGPQFIFQYYEEEERQRGNFPDRFSGHQFPNYSSELNVNALLLGDSALYLCASSSPGRLEAFFGQGTRLTVV.

The chain carries TRBV20-1 and TRBJ2-1; either TRBD1 or TRBD2 may supply D (5 bases each). With 7 bases removed from V and 5 bases from J, the gap between germline ends came to 21 bases. The CDR3 extends over 15 amino acids. Germline CDR1 and CDR2: DFQATT and SNEGSKA (reference sequence). CDR3 nucleotides: TGCAGTGTTAAGGGGTGGGAGCGAGGAAACAATGAGCAGTTCTTC. Protein sequence: CSVKGWERGNNEQFF.

The chain combines TRBV20-1 with TRBJ2-3; 9 bases are a match to TRBD2. CDR3 length: 17 amino acids. The V and J ends lost 0 bases and 6 bases, in that order; junction bases with no gene match: 13. Germline CDR1 is DFQATT and CDR2 is SNEGSKA (reference sequence). CDR3 sequence: CSARDRGGLARADTQYF. CDR3 coding DNA: TGCAGTGCTAGAGATCGTGGGGGACTAGCCCGAGCGGATACGCAGTATTTT.

This clonotype was detected only a few times. The J gene is TRBJ2-1, the V gene TRBV5-1; D may be TRBD1 or TRBD2 (6 bases each). The CDR3 is 14 amino acids. V lost 3 bases and J lost 7, with 14 bases in between. The germline V gene has CDR1 SGHRS and CDR2 YFSETQ. The CDR3: CASSWGAGGNEQFF. CDR3 sequence (DNA): TGCGCCAGCAGCTGGGGGGCGGGCGGAAATGAGCAGTTCTTC.

The V gene is TRBV18, the J gene TRBJ2-7, with D unclear. V was shortened by 3 bases and J by 6 bases, with 12 bases between the two germline ends. This CDR3 has 13 amino acids. Germline V gene data show CDR1 as KGHSH and CDR2 as LQKENI. The CDR3 is CASSPTQVGEQYV. The CDR3 nucleotides are TGTGCCAGCTCACCCACTCAGGTGGGCGAGCAGTACGTC.

The gene calls are TRBV5-1 and TRBJ2-7; TRBD2 is a possible D gene (5 bases). CDR1 is SGHRS and CDR2 is YFSETQ in the germline V gene. The CDR3 is 16 residues long. The germline V and J ends were trimmed by 0 bases and 4 bases, with 17 bases remaining between them. CDR3 loop: CASSLGGGPLTYEQYF. The CDR3 DNA follows: TGCGCCAGCAGCTTGGGCGGAGGCCCACTTACTTACGAGCAGTACTTC.

This clonotype has just one count. V usage is TRBV20-1 and J usage is TRBJ1-6; D gene unclear. V was cut by 1 base and J by 8 bases, with 18 bases left in between. This CDR3 is built from 16 residues. Germline CDR1 DFQATT, CDR2 SNEGSKA (reference sequence). CDR3 bases: TGCAGTGCTAGAGTCGGGTCCGGCACTTCCGATTCACCCCTCCACTTT. Residues: CSARVGSGTSDSPLHF.